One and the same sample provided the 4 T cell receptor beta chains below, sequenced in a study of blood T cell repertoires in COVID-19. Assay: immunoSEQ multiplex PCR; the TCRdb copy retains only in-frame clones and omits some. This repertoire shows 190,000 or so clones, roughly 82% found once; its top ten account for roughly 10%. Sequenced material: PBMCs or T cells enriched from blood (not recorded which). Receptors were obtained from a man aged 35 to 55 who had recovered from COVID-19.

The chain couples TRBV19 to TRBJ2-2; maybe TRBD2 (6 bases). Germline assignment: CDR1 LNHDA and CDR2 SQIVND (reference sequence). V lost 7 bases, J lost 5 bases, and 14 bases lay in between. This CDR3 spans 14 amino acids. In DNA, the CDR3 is TGTGCCAGTACCCCTCGGAGGGATACCGGGGAGCTGTTTTTT. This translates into CASTPRRDTGELFF.

The CDR3 loop reads CAWSVSQGQPQHF. CDR3 bases: TGTGCCTGGAGTGTATCACAGGGCCAGCCCCAGCATTTT. The chain couples TRBV30 to TRBJ1-5, with a possible D match to TRBD1 (6 bases). The V gene lost 0 bases and the J gene lost 7 bases, with 10 bases spanning the gap. The germline V gene has CDR1 GTSNPN and CDR2 SVGIG (reference sequence). The CDR3 length is 13 residues.

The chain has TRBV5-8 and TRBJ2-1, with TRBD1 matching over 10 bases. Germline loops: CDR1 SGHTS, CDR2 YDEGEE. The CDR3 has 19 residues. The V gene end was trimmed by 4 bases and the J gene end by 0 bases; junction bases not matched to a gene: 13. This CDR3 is CASSDPQTRDRGSYNEQFF. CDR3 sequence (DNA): TGTGCCAGCAGCGACCCCCAAACGAGGGACAGGGGCTCCTACAATGAGCAGTTCTTC. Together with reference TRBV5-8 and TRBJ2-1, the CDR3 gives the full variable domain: EAGVTQSPTHLIKTRGQQATLRCSPISGHTSVYWYQQALGLGLQFLLWYDEGEERNRGNFPPRFSGRQFPNYSSELNVNALELEDSALYLCASSDPQTRDRGSYNEQFFGPGTRLTVL.

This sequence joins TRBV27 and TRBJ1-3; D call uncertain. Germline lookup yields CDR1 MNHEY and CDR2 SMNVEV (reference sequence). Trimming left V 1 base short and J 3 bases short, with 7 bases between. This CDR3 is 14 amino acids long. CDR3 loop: CASSLLGVGNTIYF. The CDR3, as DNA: TGTGCCAGCAGTTTATTGGGAGTTGGAAACACCATATATTTT.